The present entry profiles one TCR beta chain with its context. The antigen remains unidentified. Mixed chimerism was transient after nonmyeloablative marrow transplants from related graft donors. Unstimulated Tregs (CD4+CD25+CD127-) and CD4+CD25- non-Tregs were sorted from PBMCs. The sample comes from a study of Tregs in tolerant kidney transplant recipients. Broader study findings: The most relevant donor-specific Treg TCRbeta repertoire apparently came from expansion with activated donor B cells. Tolerant patients' donor-specific Tregs expanded beyond overall Tregs, suggesting antigen-driven growth.

Produced via immunoSEQ multiplex PCR; TCRdb's table is partial and in-frame only. The sample table sets out 25,000 or so clones. This sequence was found in a human patient who received a combined kidney and bone marrow transplant. The graft donor may have contributed some T cells. The input for sequencing was CD4+ T cells from blood (PBMCs), taken 6 months after the transplant.

The CDR3 bases that were read are TGCGCCAGCATCACTCAGGGGAGAGAGACC. It is translated as CASITQGRET. In full, the CDR3 is CASITQGRETQYF. The chain uses TRBV10-1 and TRBJ2-5; D perhaps matches TRBD1 (6 bases). Coverage ceases 3 residues before the CDR3 finishes, and the germline J gene fills in the end. Between the trimmed V and J ends, which lost 7 bases and 4 bases, there was a span of 13 bases. The CDR3 sequence is 13 residues long. CDR1 and CDR2 from the germline V gene are WNHNN and SYGVQD (reference sequence).